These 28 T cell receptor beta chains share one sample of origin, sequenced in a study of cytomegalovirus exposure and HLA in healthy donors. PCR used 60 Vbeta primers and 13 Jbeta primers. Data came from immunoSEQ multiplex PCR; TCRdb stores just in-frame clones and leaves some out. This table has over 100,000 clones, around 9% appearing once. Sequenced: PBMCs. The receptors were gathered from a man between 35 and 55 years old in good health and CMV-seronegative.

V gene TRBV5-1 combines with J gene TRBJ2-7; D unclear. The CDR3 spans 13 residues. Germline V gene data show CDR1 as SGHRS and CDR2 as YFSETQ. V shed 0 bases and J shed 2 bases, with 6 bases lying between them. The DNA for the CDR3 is TGCGCCAGCAGCTTGGCCCGGGCCTACGAGCAGTACTTC. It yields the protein CASSLARAYEQYF.

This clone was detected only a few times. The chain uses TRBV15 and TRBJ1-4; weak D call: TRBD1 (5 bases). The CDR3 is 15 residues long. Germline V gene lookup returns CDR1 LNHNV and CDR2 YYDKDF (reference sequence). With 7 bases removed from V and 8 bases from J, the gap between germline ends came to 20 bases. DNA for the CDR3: TGTGCCACCAACTCAGGGTTCCAGGCGGGGGAAAAACTGTTTTTT. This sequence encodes CATNSGFQAGEKLFF.

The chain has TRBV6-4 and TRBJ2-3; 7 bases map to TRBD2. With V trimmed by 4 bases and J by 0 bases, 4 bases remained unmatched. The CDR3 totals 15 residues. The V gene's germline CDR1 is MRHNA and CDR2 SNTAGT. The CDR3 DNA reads TGTGCCAGCAGTGCCGGGGGGTCTAGCACAGATACGCAGTATTTT. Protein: CASSAGGSSTDTQYF.

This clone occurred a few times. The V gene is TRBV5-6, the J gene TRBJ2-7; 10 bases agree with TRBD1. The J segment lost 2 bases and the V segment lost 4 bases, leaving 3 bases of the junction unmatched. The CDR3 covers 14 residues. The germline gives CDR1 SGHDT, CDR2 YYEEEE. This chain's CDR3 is CASSDGTGAYEQYF. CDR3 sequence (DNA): TGTGCCAGCAGCGACGGGACAGGGGCCTACGAGCAGTACTTC.

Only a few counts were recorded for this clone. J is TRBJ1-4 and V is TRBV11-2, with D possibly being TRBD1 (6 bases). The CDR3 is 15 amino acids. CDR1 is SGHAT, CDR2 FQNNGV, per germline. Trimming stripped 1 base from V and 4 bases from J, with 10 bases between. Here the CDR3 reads CASSLGPGVNEKLFF. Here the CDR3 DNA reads TGTGCCAGCAGCTTAGGTCCAGGGGTTAATGAAAAACTGTTTTTT.

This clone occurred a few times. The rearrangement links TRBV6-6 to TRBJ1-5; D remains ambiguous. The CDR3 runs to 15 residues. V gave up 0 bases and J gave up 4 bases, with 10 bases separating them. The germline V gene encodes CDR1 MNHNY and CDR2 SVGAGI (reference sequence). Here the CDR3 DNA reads TGTGCCAGCAGTTACTCAGGACGGGGTAATCAGCCCCAGCATTTT. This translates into CASSYSGRGNQPQHF.

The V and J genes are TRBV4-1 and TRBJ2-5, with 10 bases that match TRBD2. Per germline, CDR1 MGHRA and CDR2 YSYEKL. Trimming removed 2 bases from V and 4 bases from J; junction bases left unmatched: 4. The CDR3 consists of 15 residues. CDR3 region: CASSQTGTSAETQYF. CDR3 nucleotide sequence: TGCGCCAGCAGCCAAACCGGGACTAGCGCAGAGACCCAGTACTTC.

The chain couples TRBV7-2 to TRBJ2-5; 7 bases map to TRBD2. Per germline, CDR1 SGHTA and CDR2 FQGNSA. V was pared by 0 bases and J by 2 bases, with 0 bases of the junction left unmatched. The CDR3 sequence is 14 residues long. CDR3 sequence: CASSLAGGQETQYF. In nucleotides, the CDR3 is TGTGCCAGCAGCTTAGCGGGGGGGCAAGAGACCCAGTACTTC.

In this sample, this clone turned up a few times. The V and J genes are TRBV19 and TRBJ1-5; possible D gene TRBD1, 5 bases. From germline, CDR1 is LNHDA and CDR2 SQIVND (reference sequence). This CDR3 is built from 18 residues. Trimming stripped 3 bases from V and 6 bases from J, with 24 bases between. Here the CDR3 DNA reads TGTGCCAGTAGTATTTTAGCGGTGCTACAGGAAATGATTCAGCCCCAGCATTTT. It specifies CASSILAVLQEMIQPQHF. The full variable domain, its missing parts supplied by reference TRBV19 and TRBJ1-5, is DGGITQSPKYLFRKEGQNVTLSCEQNLNHDAMYWYRQDPGQGLRLIYYSQIVNDFQKGDIAEGYSVSREKKESFPLTVTSAQKNPTAFYLCASSILAVLQEMIQPQHFGDGTRLSIL.

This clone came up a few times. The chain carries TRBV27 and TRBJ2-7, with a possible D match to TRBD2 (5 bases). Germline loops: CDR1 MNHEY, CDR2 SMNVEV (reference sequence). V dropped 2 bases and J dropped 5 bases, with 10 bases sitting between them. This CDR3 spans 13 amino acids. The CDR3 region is CASSLTGFNEQYF. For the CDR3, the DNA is TGTGCCAGCAGTTTAACGGGGTTTAACGAGCAGTACTTC.

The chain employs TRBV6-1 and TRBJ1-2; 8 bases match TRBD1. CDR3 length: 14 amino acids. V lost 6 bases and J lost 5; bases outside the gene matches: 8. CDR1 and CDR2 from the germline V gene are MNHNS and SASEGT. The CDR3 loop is CASSLQGGPYGYTF. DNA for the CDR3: TGTGCCAGCAGCTTACAGGGGGGGCCTTATGGCTACACCTTC.

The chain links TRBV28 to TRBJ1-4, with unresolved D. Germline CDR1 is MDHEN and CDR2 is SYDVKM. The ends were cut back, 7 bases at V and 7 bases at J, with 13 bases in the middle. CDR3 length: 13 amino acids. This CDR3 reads CASTRQLSEKLFF. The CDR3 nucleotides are TGTGCCAGCACACGACAATTAAGTGAAAAACTGTTTTTT.

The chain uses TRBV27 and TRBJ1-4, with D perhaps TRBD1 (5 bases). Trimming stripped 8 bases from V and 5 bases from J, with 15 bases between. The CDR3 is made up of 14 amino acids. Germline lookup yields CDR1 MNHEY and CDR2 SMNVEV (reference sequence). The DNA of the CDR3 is TGTGCCAGCCAGGGTAGGGGTCGGAATGAAAAACTGTTTTTT. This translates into CASQGRGRNEKLFF.

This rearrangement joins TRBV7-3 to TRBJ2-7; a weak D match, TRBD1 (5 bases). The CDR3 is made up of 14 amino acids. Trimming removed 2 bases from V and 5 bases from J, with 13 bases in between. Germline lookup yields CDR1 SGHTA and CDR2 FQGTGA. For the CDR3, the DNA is TGTGCCAGCAGCTTACCCCTAAACAGGAACGAGCAGTACTTC. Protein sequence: CASSLPLNRNEQYF.

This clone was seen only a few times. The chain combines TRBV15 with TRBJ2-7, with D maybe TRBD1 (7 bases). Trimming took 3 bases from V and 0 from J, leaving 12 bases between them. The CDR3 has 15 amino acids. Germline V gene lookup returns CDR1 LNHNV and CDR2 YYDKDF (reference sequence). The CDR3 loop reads CATSSRQGGSYEQYF. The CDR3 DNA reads TGTGCCACCAGCAGCCGACAGGGAGGCTCCTACGAGCAGTACTTC.

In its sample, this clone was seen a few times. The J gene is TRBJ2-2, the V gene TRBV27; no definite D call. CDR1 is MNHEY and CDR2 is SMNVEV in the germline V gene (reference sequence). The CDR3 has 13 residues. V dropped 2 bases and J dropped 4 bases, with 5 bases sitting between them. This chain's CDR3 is CASSLTGTGELFF. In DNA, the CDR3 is TGTGCCAGCAGTTTAACCGGCACCGGGGAGCTGTTTTTT.

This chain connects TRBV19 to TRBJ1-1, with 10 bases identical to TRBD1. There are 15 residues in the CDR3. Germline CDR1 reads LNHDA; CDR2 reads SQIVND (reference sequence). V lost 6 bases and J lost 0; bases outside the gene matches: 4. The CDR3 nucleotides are TGTGCCAGTAGGCCGGGACAGGGGATGAACACTGAAGCTTTCTTT. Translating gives CASRPGQGMNTEAFF.

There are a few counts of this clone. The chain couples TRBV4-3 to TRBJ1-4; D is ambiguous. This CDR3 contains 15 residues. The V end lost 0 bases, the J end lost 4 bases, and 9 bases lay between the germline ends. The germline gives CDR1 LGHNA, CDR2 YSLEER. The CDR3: CASSQDLLYNEKLFF. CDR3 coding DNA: TGCGCCAGCAGCCAAGATCTCCTCTATAATGAAAAACTGTTTTTT.

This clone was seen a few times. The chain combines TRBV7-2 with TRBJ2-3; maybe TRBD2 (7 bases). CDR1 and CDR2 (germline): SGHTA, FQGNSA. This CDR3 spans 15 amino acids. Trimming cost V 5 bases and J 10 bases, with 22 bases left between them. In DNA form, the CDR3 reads TGTGCCAGCAGCCCTGAGGGGGGGCGCAGGCCCGCGCAGTATTTT. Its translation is CASSPEGGRRPAQYF.

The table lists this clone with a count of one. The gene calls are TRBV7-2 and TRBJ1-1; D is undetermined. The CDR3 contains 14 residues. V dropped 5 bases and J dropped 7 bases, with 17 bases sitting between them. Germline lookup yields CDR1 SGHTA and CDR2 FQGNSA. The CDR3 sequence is CASSRTAQSGEAFF. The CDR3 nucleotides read TGTGCCAGCAGCCGTACCGCCCAGAGCGGTGAAGCTTTCTTT.

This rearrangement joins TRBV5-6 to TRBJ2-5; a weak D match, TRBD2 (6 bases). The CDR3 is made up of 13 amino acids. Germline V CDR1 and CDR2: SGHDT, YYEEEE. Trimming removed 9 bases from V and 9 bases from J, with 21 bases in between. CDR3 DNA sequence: TGTGCCACCACTCAGGGATTTGGGGAGGCCCAGTACTTC. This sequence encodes CATTQGFGEAQYF.

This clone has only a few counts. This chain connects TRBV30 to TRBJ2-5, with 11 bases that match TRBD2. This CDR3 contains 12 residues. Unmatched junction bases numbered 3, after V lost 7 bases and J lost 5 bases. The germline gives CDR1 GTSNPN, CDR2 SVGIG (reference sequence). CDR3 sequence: CAFSGGAETQYF. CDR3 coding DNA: TGTGCCTTTAGCGGGGGGGCGGAGACCCAGTACTTC.

Here the CDR3 DNA reads TGTGCCAGCAGTGAACGGACAGGCCCCTACGAGCAGTACTTC. It yields the protein CASSERTGPYEQYF. The rearrangement uses TRBV2 and TRBJ2-5; 7 nucleotides match TRBD1. The J call may be mistaken, given a closer DNA end match to TRBJ2-7. The CDR3 covers 14 residues. In germline, CDR1 is SNHLY, CDR2 FYNNEI.

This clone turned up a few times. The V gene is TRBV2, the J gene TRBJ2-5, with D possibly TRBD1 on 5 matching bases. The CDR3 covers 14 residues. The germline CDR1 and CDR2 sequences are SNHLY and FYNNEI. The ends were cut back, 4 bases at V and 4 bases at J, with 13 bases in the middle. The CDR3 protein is CASSVNRGPETQYF. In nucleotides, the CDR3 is TGTGCCAGCAGTGTTAATAGGGGCCCAGAGACCCAGTACTTC.

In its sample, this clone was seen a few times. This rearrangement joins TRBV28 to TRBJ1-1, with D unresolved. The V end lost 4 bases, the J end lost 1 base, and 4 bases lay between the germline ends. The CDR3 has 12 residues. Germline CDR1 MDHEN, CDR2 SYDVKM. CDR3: CASSYTNTEAFF. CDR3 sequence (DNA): TGTGCCAGCAGTTACACGAACACTGAAGCTTTCTTT.

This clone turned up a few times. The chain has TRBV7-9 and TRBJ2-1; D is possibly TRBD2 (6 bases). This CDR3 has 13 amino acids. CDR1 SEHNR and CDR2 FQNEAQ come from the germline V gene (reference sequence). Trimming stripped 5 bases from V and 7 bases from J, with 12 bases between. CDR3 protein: CASSPPRGNEQFF. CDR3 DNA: TGTGCCAGCAGCCCCCCCCGGGGGAATGAGCAGTTCTTC.

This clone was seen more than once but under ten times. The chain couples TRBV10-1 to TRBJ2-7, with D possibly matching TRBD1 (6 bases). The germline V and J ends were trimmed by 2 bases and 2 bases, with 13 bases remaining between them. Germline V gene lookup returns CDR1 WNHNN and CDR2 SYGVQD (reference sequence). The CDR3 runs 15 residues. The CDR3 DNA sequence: TGCGCCAGCAGTGAGAAAGTAGGGGGAGCCTACGAGCAGTACTTC. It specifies CASSEKVGGAYEQYF.

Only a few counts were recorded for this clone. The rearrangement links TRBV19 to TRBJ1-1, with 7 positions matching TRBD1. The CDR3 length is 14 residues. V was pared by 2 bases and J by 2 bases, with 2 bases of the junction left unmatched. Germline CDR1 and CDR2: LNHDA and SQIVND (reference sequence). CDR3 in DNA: TGTGCCAGTAGTATAAGGGACAGTAACACTGAAGCTTTCTTT. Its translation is CASSIRDSNTEAFF.